This TCR beta chain was profiled in a study of T cell changes during pregnancy in multiple sclerosis. The CDR3 length is 14 residues. CDR1 is MNHNY and CDR2 is SVGAGI in the germline V gene (reference sequence). Trimming took 6 bases from V and 2 from J; bases not matched to a gene: 7. Method: immunoSEQ multiplex PCR; TCRdb's copy keeps in-frame clones and lacks some. This sample carries 43,000 or so clones, 80% to 95% of them seen once, and the ten largest clones take roughly 2.2%. This sequence was found in a female donor with multiple sclerosis, enrolled in a pregnancy study. The chain links TRBV6-6 to TRBJ2-7, with 7 bases fitting TRBD2. The material sequenced was peripheral blood, taken in the third trimester of pregnancy. The DNA for the CDR3 is TGTGCCAGCAGCCCGACTAGCCTTACCTACGAGCAGTACTTC. It encodes CASSPTSLTYEQYF.